Below are 5 T cell receptor beta chains sequenced from a single sample in a study of CD8+ T cells in alopecia areata. cDNA serving as the sequencing template came from extracted, reverse transcribed RNA. The assay was immunoSEQ multiplex PCR, and TCRdb's table has in-frame clones only and misses some. The sample lists over 100,000 clones; around 49% were seen once. The specimen was CD8+ T cells sorted from blood, collected at week 0. Source of these receptors: a human donor with alopecia areata.

This clone showed up just a few times. The rearrangement links TRBV29-1 to TRBJ1-2, with a possible D match to TRBD1 (6 bases). V lost 7 bases to trimming and J lost 2 bases, with 17 bases between them. Germline V gene sequence: CDR1 SQVTM, CDR2 ANQGSEA. The CDR3 has 14 residues. The CDR3 here is CSAEGTGLNYGYTF. The CDR3 DNA reads TGCAGCGCTGAGGGCACAGGGCTAAACTATGGCTACACCTTC.

V is TRBV29-1 and J is TRBJ2-7; 7 nucleotides agree with TRBD1. Unmatched junction bases numbered 8, after V lost 6 bases and J lost 3 bases. Germline V gives CDR1 SQVTM, CDR2 ANQGSEA. The CDR3 has 13 amino acids. CDR3 coding DNA: TGCAGCGTATCCGGAACAGGGGTCTACGAGCAGTACTTC. The encoded protein is CSVSGTGVYEQYF.

This chain uses TRBV13 with TRBJ1-4; D remains ambiguous. V lost 5 bases, J lost 12 bases, and 16 bases lay in between. CDR1 and CDR2 (germline): PRHDT, FYEKMQ (reference sequence). The CDR3 loop spans 13 amino acids. CDR3 residues: CASSTSPSDELFF. CDR3 in DNA: TGTGCCAGCAGCACGTCCCCCAGCGATGAACTGTTTTTT. The whole variable domain, remainder taken from reference TRBV13 and TRBJ1-4, is AAGVIQSPRHLIKEKRETATLKCYPIPRHDTVYWYQQGPGQDPQFLISFYEKMQSDKGSIPDRFSAQQFSDYHSELNMSSLELGDSALYFCASSTSPSDELFFGSGTQLSVL.

This clone was seen a few times. The chain is built from TRBV7-3 and TRBJ2-1, with D maybe TRBD2 (6 bases). There are 15 residues in the CDR3. Trimming took off 6 bases at V and 0 bases at J, with 12 bases between the two ends. Germline-derived CDR1 and CDR2 are SGHTA and FQGTGA. CDR3 sequence reads: CASRLGGSSYNEQFF. The CDR3 region has the DNA TGTGCCAGCAGATTAGGAGGGAGCTCCTACAATGAGCAGTTCTTC. Variable domain in full (rest from reference TRBV7-3 and TRBJ2-1): GAGVSQTPSNKVTEKGKYVELRCDPISGHTALYWYRQSLGQGPEFLIYFQGTGAADDSGLPNDRFFAVRPEGSVSTLKIQRTERGDSAVYLCASRLGGSSYNEQFFGPGTRLTVL.

This clone was seen only a few times. This chain connects TRBV27 to TRBJ2-6, with unresolved D. The CDR3 is made up of 14 amino acids. Trimming shortened V by 7 bases and J by 0 bases, and 7 bases separated the two germline ends. CDR1 MNHEY and CDR2 SMNVEV come from the germline V gene (reference sequence). Here the CDR3 DNA reads TGTGCCAGCATGTTGCGCTCTGGGGCCAACGTCCTGACTTTC. Translating gives CASMLRSGANVLTF. The whole variable domain, remainder taken from reference TRBV27 and TRBJ2-6, is EAQVTQNPRYLITVTGKKLTVTCSQNMNHEYMSWYRQDPGLGLRQIYYSMNVEVTDKGDVPEGYKVSRKEKRNFPLILESPSPNQTSLYFCASMLRSGANVLTFGAGSRLTVL.